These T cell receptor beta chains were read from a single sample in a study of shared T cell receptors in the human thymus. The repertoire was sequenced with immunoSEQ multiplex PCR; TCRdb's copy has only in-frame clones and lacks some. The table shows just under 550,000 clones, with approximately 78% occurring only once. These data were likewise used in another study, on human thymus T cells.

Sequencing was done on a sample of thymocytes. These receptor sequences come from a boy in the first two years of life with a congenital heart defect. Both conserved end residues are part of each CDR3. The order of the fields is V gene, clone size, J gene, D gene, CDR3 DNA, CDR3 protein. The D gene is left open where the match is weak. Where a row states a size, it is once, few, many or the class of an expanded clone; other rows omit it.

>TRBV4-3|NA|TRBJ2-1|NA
TGCGCCAGCAGAAAAGCGGGAAATAGCGGACAGAATGAGCAGTTCTTC
CASRKAGNSGQNEQFF
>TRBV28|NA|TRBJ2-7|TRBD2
TGTGCCAGCAGTTTAGCGGGAGTTAGGTACGAGCAGTACTTC
CASSLAGVRYEQYF
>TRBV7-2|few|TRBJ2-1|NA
TGTGCCAGCAGCTCTCCCCTGAGGAAGGGGCGGACCTACAATGAGCAGTTCTTC
CASSSPLRKGRTYNEQFF
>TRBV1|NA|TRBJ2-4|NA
TGCACCAGCATGGTAGAGTACTTC
CTSMVEYF
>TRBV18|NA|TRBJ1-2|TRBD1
TGTGCCAGCTCACCACAACCGGGACAGGCTGGCTATGGCTACACCTTC
CASSPQPGQAGYGYTF
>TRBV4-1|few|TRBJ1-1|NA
TGCGCCAGCAGCCGGGCAGGGAAGGGTGAAGCTTTCTTT
CASSRAGKGEAFF
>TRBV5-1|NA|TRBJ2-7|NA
TGCGCCAGCAGTCGGGAACAGTTCTACGAGCAGTACTTC
CASSREQFYEQYF
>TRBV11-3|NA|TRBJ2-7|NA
TGTGCCAGCAGCTTAGCTAGCGTATCCTACGAGCAGTACTTC
CASSLASVSYEQYF
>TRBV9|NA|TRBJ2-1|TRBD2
TGTGCCAGCAGCGTAGGGGGCGGGAGGATTAACGATGAGCAGTTCTTC
CASSVGGGRINDEQFF
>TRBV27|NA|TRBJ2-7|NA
TGTGCCAGCAGTTTATACAGGGTCTCCTACGAGCAGTACTTC
CASSLYRVSYEQYF
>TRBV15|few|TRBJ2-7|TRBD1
TGTGCCACCAGTCATCGACAGGGTTGGACCTACGAGCAGTACTTC
CATSHRQGWTYEQYF
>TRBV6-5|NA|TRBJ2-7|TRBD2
TGTGCCAGCAGCCGCGGGGGGGAAAGCCCCTACGAGCAGTACTTC
CASSRGGESPYEQYF
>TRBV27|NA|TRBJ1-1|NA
TGTGCCAGCAGTTTATCGAGAAGAAGGGGCTGGAGCACTGAAGCTTTCTTT
CASSLSRRRGWSTEAFF
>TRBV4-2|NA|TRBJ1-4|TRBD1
TGTGCCAGCAGCCCCAAGTCGGGGACAGGGAATGAAAAACTGTTTTTT
CASSPKSGTGNEKLFF